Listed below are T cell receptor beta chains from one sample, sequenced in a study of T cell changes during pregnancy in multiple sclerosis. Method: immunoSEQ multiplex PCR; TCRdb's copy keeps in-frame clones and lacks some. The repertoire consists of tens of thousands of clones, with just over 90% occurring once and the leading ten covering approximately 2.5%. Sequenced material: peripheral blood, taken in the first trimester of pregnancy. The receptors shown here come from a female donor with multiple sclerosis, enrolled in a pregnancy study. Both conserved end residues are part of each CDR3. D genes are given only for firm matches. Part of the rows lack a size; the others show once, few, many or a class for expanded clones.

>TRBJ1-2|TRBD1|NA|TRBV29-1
CSVGGQGANYGYTF
TGCAGCGTGGGAGGCCAGGGGGCTAACTATGGCTACACCTTC
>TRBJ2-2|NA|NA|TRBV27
CASSLIGDFHTGELFF
TGTGCCAGCAGCCTAATAGGAGACTTCCACACCGGGGAGCTGTTTTTT
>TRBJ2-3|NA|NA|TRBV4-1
CASSQDGGRTASTDTQYF
TGCGCCAGCAGCCAAGATGGGGGTCGGACAGCCTCCACAGATACGCAGTATTTT
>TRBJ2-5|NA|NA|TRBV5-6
CASSYRVETQYF
TGTGCCAGCAGTTACAGGGTAGAGACCCAGTACTTC
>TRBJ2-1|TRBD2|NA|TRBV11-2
CASSFYVGTSGSRNEQFF
TGTGCCAGCAGCTTCTACGTCGGGACTAGCGGGAGTCGCAATGAGCAGTTCTTC
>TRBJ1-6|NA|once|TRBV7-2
CASSLAHAGSPLHF
TGTGCCAGCAGCTTAGCCCACGCGGGATCACCCCTCCACTTT
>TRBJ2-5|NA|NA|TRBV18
CASSPRLETQYF
TGTGCCAGCTCACCACGGCTAGAGACCCAGTACTTC
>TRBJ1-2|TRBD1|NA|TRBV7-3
CASSSFGWGQGARGYTF
TGTGCCAGCAGCTCCTTCGGGTGGGGACAGGGGGCAAGGGGCTACACCTTC
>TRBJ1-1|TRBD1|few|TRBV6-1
CASFETGMGTEAFF
TGTGCCAGCTTCGAGACAGGGATGGGCACTGAAGCTTTCTTT
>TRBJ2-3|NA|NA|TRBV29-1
CSVEDGSSDTQYF
TGCAGCGTTGAGGATGGGAGCTCAGATACGCAGTATTTT
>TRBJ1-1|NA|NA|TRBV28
CVAILNTEAFF
TGTGTAGCAATCTTGAACACTGAAGCTTTCTTT
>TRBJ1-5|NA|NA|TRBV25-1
CASGPGTGQPQHF
TGTGCCAGCGGCCCGGGTACGGGTCAGCCCCAGCATTTT
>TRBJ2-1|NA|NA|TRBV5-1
CASSSRLGSYNEQFF
TGCGCCAGCAGCTCTCGACTAGGCTCTTACAATGAGCAGTTCTTC
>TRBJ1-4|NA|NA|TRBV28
CASRYPNDGKLFF
TGTGCCAGCAGGTACCCTAATGATGGAAAACTGTTTTTT
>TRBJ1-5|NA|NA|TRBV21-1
CASSKGQYSNQPQHF
TGTGCCAGCAGCAAAGGGCAGTATAGCAATCAGCCCCAGCATTTT
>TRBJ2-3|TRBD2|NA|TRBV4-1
CASSQDLAGVRNTQYF
TGCGCCAGCAGCCAAGATTTAGCGGGAGTGAGGAATACGCAGTATTTT
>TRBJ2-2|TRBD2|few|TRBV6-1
CAGSLAGENGELFF
TGTGCCGGATCGCTAGCGGGAGAAAACGGGGAGCTGTTTTTT
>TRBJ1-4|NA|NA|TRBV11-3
CASSLRDSNEKLFF
TGTGCCAGCAGCCTCCGCGACAGTAATGAAAAACTGTTTTTT
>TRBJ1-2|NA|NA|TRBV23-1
CASSQSIGEVSGYTF
TGCGCCAGCAGTCAATCGATAGGGGAGGTAAGCGGCTACACCTTC
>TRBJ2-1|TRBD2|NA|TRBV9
CASSHGGGAYNEQFF
TGTGCCAGCAGCCACGGGGGGGGAGCCTACAATGAGCAGTTCTTC
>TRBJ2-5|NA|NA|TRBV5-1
CASSSKTTSETQYF
TGCGCCAGCAGCAGCAAGACAACCTCGGAGACCCAGTACTTC
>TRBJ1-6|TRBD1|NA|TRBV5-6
CASSLLNVGAGGRKSPLHF
TGTGCCAGCAGCTTGTTGAACGTAGGGGCAGGGGGCAGGAAGTCACCCCTCCACTTT
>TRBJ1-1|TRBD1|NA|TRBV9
CASSVDRGNTEAFF
TGTGCCAGCAGCGTAGACAGGGGTAACACTGAAGCTTTCTTT
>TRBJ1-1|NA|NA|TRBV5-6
CASSSESLNTEAFF
TGTGCCAGCAGTTCCGAAAGCCTAAACACTGAAGCTTTCTTT
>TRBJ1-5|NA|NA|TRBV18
CASSIGVDQPQHF
TGTGCCAGCTCAATAGGGGTTGATCAGCCCCAGCATTTT
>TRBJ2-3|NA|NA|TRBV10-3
CAIRLGGASTDTQYF
TGTGCCATCCGCCTAGGCGGGGCTAGCACAGATACGCAGTATTTT
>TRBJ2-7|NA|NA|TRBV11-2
CASSLAGGPSYEQYF
TGTGCCAGCAGCTTAGCTGGGGGCCCCTCCTACGAGCAGTACTTC
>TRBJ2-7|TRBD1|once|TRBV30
CAWTYRGLSYEQYF
TGTGCCTGGACATACAGGGGATTAAGCTACGAGCAGTACTTC
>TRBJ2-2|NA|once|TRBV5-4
CASTDEPGLTNTGELFF
TGTGCCAGCACCGATGAACCGGGACTTACAAACACCGGGGAGCTGTTTTTT
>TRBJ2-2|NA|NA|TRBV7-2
CASSLLPGQNTGELFF
TGTGCCAGCAGCTTATTACCAGGGCAGAACACCGGGGAGCTGTTTTTT
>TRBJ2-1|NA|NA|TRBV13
CASSRGNEQFF
TGTGCCAGCAGTCGGGGAAATGAGCAGTTCTTC
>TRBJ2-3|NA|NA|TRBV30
CAWSVGRAGTDTQYF
TGTGCCTGGAGTGTAGGCAGGGCCGGCACAGATACGCAGTATTTT
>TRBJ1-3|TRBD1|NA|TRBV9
CASSGTGAGNTIYF
TGTGCCAGCAGCGGGACAGGGGCTGGAAACACCATATATTTT
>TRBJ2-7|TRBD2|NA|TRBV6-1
CATGGESYEQYF
TGTGCTACCGGGGGGGAGTCCTACGAGCAGTACTTC
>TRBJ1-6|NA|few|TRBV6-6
CASNRESYNSPLHF
TGTGCCAGCAACAGGGAGTCCTATAATTCACCCCTCCACTTT
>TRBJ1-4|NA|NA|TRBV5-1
CASSLDHASKYEKLFF
TGCGCCAGCAGCTTGGACCACGCTAGCAAGTATGAAAAACTGTTTTTT
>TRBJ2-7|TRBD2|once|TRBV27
CASRIAGGQEQYF
TGTGCCAGCAGAATAGCGGGGGGGCAAGAGCAGTACTTC
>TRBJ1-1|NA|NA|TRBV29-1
CSVDPGNTEAFF
TGCAGCGTTGACCCAGGGAACACTGAAGCTTTCTTT
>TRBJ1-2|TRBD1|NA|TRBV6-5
CASSPTGVNYGYTF
TGTGCCAGCAGCCCGACAGGGGTTAACTATGGCTACACCTTC
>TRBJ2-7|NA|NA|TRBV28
CASSSPDRYYEQYF
TGTGCCAGCAGTTCTCCGGACAGATACTACGAGCAGTACTTC
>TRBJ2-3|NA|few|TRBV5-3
CARSLRTGSDTQYF
TGTGCCAGAAGCTTGAGAACAGGGTCAGATACGCAGTATTTT
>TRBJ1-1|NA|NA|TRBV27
CASSLSKLGGNTEAFF
TGTGCCAGCAGTTTATCGAAGTTGGGGGGGAACACTGAAGCTTTCTTT
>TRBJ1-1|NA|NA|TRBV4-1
CASSPTRVWSMNTEAFF
TGCGCCAGCAGCCCGACCAGGGTTTGGAGCATGAACACTGAAGCTTTCTTT
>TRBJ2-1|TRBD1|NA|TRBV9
CASSVASRGYNEQFF
TGTGCCAGCAGCGTAGCATCCAGGGGGTACAATGAGCAGTTCTTC
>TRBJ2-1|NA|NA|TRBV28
CASSFVGGTYNEQFF
TGTGCCAGCAGTTTTGTTGGGGGGACCTACAATGAGCAGTTCTTC
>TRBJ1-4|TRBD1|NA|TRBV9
CASNRQGLGNEKLFF
TGTGCCAGCAACAGACAGGGGCTTGGTAATGAAAAACTGTTTTTT
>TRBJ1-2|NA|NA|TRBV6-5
CASSLLGQQVYGYTF
TGTGCCAGCAGTTTACTAGGACAGCAAGTCTATGGCTACACCTTC
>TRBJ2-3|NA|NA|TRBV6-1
CASSGESTDTQYF
TGTGCCAGCAGTGGGGAGAGCACAGATACGCAGTATTTT
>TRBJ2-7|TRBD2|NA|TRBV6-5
CASSYNPASGSYEQYF
TGTGCCAGCAGTTACAACCCTGCTAGCGGATCCTACGAGCAGTACTTC